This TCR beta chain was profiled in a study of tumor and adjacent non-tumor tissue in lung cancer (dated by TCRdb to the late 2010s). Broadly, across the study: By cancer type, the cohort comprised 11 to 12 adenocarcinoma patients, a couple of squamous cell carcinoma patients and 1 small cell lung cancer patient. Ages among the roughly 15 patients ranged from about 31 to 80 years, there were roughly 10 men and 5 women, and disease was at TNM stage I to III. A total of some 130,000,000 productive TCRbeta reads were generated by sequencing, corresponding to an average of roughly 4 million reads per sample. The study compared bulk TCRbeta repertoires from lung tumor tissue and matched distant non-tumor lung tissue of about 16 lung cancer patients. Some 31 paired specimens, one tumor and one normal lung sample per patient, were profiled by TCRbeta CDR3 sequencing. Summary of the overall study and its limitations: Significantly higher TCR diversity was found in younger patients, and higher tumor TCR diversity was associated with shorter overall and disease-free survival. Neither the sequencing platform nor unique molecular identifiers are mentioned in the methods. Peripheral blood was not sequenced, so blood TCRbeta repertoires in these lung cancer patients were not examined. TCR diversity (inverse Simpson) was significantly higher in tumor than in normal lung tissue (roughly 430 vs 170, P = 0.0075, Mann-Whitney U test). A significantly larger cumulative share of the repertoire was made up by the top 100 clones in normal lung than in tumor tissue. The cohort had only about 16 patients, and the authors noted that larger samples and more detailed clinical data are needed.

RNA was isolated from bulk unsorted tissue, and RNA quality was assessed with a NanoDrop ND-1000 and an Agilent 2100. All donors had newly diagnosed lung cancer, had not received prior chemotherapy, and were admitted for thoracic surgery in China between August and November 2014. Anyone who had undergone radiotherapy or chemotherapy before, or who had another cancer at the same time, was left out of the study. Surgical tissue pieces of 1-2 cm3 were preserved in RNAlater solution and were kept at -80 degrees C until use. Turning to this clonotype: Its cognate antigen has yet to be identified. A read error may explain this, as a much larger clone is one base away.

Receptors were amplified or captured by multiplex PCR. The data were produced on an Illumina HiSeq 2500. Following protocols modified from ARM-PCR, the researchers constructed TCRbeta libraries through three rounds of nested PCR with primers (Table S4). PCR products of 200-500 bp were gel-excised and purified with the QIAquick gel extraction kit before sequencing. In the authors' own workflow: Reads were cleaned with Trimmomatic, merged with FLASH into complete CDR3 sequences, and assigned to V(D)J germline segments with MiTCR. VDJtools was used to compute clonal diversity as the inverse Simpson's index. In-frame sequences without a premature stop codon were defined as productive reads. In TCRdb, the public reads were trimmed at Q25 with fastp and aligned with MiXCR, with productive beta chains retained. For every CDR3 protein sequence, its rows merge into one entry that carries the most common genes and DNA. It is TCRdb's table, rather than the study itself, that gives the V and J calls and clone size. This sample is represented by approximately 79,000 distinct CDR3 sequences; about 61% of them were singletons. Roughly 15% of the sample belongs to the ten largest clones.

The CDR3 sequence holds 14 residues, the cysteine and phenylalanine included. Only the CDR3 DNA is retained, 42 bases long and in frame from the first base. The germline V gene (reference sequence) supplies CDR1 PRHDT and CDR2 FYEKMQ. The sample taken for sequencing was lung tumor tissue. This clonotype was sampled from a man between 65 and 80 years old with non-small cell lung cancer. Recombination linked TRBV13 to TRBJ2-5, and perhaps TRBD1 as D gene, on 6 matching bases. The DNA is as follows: TGTGCCAACAGCTTAGTGGCAGGGGAGAAGACCCAGTACTTC. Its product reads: CANSLVAGEKTQYF.